This TCR beta chain was captured in a study of early T cells in non-severe SARS-CoV-2 infection. For the study at large: RNA in bulk from unsorted whole blood was sequenced, and chains were unpaired.

This clonotype was recorded many times. Its antigen remains unknown. Germline lookup yields CDR1 LNHNV and CDR2 YYDKDF (reference sequence). The CDR3 sequence is 17 residues long. V lost 5 bases, J lost 3 bases, and 22 bases lay in between. Attachment of unique molecular identifiers to individual cDNA molecules was performed. TCRdb used MiXCR to reprocess the 5' RACE reads, holding one entry per CDR3 protein. The table has about 35,000 distinct CDR3 sequences, 5.5% seen once. General observations from the study: The study's VDJdb matching favored anti-spike CD8 responses and missed private and CD4 specificities.

This TCR derives from an adult who was a healthcare worker with PCR-confirmed SARS-CoV-2 infection or an uninfected control (not recorded which). V usage is TRBV15 and J usage is TRBJ1-1, with no clear D. Sequencing used whole blood, obtained at baseline. CDR3 in DNA: TGTGCCACCAGCCCGATTACCGGCGCCACGGCGCACACTGAAGCTTTCTTT. It is translated as CATSPITGATAHTEAFF.